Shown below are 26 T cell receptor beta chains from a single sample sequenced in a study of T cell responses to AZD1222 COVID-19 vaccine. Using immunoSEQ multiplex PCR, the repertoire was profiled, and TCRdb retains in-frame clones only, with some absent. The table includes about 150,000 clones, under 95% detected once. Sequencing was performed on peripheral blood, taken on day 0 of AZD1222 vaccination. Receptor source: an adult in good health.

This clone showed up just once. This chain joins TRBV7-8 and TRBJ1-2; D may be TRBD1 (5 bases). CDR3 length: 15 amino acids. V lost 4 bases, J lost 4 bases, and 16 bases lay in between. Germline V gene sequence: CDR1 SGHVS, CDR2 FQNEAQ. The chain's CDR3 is CASSSLGGVGYGYTF. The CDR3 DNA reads TGTGCCAGCAGCTCCCTCGGGGGGGTTGGCTATGGCTACACCTTC.

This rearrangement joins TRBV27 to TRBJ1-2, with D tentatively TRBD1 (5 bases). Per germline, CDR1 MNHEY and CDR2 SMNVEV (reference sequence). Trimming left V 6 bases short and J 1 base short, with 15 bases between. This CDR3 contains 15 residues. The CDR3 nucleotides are TGTGCCAGCAGACTGAGGGTTGGGGGTAACTATGGCTACACCTTC. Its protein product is CASRLRVGGNYGYTF.

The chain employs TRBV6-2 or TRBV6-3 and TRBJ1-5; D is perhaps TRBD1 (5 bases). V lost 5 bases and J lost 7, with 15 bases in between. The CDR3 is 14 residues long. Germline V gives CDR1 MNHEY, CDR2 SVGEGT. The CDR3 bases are TGTGCCAGCAGTCGAAGCCCGGGGGGACAGCCCCAGCATTTT. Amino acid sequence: CASSRSPGGQPQHF.

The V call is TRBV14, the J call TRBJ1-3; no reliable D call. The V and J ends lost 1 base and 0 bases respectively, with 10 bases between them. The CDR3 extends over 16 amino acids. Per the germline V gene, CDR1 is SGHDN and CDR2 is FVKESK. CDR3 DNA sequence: TGTGCCAGCAGCCAAGTGGGCCGGCTCTCTGGAAACACCATATATTTT. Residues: CASSQVGRLSGNTIYF.

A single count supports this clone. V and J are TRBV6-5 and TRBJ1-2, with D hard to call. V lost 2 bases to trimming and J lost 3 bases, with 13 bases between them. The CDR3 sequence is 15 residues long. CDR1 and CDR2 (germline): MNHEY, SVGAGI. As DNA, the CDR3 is TGTGCCAGCAGTTACCCTTCGGGCCCGGACTATGGCTACACCTTC. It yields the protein CASSYPSGPDYGYTF.

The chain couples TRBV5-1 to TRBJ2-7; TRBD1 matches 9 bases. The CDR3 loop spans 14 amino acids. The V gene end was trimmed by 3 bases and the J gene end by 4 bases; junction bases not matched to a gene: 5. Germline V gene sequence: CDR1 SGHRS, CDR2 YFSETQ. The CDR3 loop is CASSSTGGGYEQYF. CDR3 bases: TGCGCCAGCAGCTCAACAGGGGGCGGTTACGAGCAGTACTTC.

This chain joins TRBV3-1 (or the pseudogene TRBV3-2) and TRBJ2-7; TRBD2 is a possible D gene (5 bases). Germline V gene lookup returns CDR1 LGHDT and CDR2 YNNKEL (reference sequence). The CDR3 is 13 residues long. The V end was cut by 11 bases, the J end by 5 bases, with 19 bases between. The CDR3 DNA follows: TGTGCCGCGTCCTCGGGGAGCGAAGACGAGCAGTACTTC. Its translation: CAASSGSEDEQYF.

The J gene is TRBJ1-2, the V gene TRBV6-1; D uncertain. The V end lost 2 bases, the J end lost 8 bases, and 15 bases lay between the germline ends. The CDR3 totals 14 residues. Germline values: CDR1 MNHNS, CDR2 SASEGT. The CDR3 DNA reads TGTGCCAGCAGTGAACAAAGGGCAGGCTTGGGCTACACCTTC. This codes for CASSEQRAGLGYTF.

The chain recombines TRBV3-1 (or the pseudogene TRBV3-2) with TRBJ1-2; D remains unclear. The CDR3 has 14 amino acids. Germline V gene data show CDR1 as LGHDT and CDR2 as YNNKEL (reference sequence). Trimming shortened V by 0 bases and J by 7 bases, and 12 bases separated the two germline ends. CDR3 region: CASSQDRVQFGYTF. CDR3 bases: TGTGCCAGCAGCCAAGATCGCGTCCAGTTTGGCTACACCTTC.

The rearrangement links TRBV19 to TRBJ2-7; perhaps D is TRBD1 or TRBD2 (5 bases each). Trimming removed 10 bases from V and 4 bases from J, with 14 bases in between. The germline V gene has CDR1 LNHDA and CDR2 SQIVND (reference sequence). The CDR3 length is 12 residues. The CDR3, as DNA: TGTGCCACCACGGGACCATCTTACGAGCAGTACTTC. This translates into CATTGPSYEQYF.

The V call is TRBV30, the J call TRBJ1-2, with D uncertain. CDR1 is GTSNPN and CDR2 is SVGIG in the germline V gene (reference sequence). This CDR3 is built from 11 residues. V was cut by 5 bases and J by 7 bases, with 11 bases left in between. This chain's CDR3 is CAWEWGIGYTF. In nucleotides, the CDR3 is TGTGCCTGGGAGTGGGGAATTGGCTACACCTTC.

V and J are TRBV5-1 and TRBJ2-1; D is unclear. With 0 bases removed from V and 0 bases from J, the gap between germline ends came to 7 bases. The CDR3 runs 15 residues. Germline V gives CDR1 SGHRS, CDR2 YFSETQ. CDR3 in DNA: TGCGCCAGCAGCTTGGTGGGGAACTCCTACAATGAGCAGTTCTTC. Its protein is CASSLVGNSYNEQFF.

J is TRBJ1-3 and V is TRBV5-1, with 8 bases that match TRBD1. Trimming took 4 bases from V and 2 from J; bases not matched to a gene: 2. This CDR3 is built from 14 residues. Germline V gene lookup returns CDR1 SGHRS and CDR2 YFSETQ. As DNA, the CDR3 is TGCGCCAGCAGCCAACAGGGGGCTGGAAACACCATATATTTT. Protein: CASSQQGAGNTIYF. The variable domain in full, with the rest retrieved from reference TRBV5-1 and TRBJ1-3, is KAGVTQTPRYLIKTRGQQVTLSCSPISGHRSVSWYQQTPGQGLQFLFEYFSETQRNKGNFPGRFSGRQFSNSRSEMNVSTLELGDSALYLCASSQQGAGNTIYFGEGSWLTVV.

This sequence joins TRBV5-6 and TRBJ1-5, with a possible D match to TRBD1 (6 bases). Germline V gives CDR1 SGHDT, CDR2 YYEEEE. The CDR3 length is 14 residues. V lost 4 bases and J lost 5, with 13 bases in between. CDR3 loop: CASSQGFGDQPQHF. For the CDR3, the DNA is TGTGCCAGCAGCCAGGGGTTCGGGGATCAGCCCCAGCATTTT.

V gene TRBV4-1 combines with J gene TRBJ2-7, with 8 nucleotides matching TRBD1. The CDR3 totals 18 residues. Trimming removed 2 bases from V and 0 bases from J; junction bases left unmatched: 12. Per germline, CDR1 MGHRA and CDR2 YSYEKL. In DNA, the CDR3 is TGCGCCAGCAGCCAACCGCTACCCCGGGACAGGTACTCCTACGAGCAGTACTTC. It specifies CASSQPLPRDRYSYEQYF.

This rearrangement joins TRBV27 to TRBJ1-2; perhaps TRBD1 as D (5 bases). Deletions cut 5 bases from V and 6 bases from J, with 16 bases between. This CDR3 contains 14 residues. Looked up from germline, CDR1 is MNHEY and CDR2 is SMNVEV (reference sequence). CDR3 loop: CASSPLGTADGYTF. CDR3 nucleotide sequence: TGTGCCAGCAGTCCCCTAGGGACTGCTGATGGCTACACCTTC.

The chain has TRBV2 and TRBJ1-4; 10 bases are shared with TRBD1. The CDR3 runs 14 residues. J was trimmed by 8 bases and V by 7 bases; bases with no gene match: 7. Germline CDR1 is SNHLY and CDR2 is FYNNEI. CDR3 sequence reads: CASTPGQGNEKLFF. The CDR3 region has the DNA TGTGCCAGCACCCCGGGACAGGGGAACGAAAAACTGTTTTTT.

The CDR3 sequence is CASNPGGNNSPLHF. CDR3 nucleotide sequence: TGTGCCAGTAACCCAGGGGGAAATAATTCACCCCTCCACTTT. The chain couples TRBV19 to TRBJ1-6; TRBD1 matches at 7 bases. The germline V gene has CDR1 LNHDA and CDR2 SQIVND (reference sequence). Losses at the gene ends were 7 bases for V and 5 bases for J; bases not matched to a gene: 5. The CDR3 consists of 14 residues.

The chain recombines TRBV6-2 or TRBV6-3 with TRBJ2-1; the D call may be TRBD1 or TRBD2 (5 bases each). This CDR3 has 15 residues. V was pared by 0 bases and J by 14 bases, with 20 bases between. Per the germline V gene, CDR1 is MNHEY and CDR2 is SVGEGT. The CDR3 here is CASSYSGDARGWEFF. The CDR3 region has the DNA TGTGCCAGCAGTTACTCAGGGGACGCGAGAGGATGGGAGTTCTTC.

The CDR3 sequence is CASSPRSGQPQHF. The CDR3 bases are TGTGCCAGCAGTCCGCGGTCAGGTCAGCCCCAGCATTTT. The chain combines TRBV5-8 with TRBJ1-5; unclear D gene. The germline gives CDR1 SGHTS, CDR2 YDEGEE. Trimming removed 5 bases at V and 6 bases at J, with 12 bases between. The CDR3 consists of 13 residues.

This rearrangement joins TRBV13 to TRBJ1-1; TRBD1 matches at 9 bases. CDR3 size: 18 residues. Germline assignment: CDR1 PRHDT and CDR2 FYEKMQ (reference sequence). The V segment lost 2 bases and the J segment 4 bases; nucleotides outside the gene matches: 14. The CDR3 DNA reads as TGTGCCAGCAGCTTAATCCCTGACAGGGGGGGACCTGTCACTGAAGCTTTCTTT. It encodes CASSLIPDRGGPVTEAFF.

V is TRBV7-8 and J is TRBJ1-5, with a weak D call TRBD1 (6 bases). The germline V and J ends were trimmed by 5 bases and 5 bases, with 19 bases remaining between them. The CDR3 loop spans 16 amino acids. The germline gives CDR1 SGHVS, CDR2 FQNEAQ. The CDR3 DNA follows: TGTGCCAGCAGCCGGGTAGAGAGGGACACCCATCAGCCCCAGCATTTT. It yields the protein CASSRVERDTHQPQHF.

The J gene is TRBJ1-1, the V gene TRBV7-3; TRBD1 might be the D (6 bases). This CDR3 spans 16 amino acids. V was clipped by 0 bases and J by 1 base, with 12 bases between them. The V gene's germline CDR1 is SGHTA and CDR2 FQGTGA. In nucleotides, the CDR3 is TGTGCCAGCAGCTTAACGAGAGAGACAGGGAACACTGAAGCTTTCTTT. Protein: CASSLTRETGNTEAFF.

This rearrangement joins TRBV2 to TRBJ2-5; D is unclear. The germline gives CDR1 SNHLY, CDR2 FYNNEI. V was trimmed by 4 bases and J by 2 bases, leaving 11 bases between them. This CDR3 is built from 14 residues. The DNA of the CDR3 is TGTGCCAGCAGTGTGGACCCAAGACAAGAGACCCAGTACTTC. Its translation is CASSVDPRQETQYF.

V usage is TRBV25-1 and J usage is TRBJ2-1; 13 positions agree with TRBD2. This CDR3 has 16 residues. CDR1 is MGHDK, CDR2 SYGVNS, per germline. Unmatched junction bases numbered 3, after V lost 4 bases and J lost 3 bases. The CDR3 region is CASSATSGGIYNEQFF. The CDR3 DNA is TGTGCCAGCAGTGCGACTAGCGGGGGGATCTACAATGAGCAGTTCTTC.

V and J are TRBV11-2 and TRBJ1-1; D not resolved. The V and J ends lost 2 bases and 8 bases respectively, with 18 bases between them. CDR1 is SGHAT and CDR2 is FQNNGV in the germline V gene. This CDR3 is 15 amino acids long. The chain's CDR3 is CASSLYILGSLEAFF. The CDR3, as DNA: TGTGCCAGCAGCTTATATATCTTAGGATCTCTCGAAGCTTTCTTT.